Included here is one T cell receptor beta chain sequence, with context. The sample's time point: after dendritic cell vaccination, including at tumor progression/relapse. The data stem from a study of glioma-infiltrating T cells after dendritic cell vaccination. Here immunoSEQ multiplex PCR was the method, and the copy in TCRdb shows in-frame clones only, minus some. Seen here are 75,000 to 85,000 clones, roughly 87% observed once, and the top ten hold more than 2%. V gave up 1 base and J gave up 2 bases; unmatched junction bases: 15. There are 19 residues in the CDR3. Germline V CDR1 and CDR2: SGHRS, YFSETQ.

V gene TRBV5-1 combines with J gene TRBJ1-2; 9 nucleotides match TRBD1. The receptor was derived from a human donor with glioblastoma. Here the sequenced sample was blood, taken after dendritic cell vaccination. CDR3 in amino acids: CASSLRGGTQGARNYGYTF. The CDR3 DNA is TGCGCCAGCAGCTTGAGGGGCGGGACACAGGGGGCGAGGAACTATGGCTACACCTTC. Combining the CDR3 with reference TRBV5-1 and TRBJ1-2 gives the whole variable domain KAGVTQTPRYLIKTRGQQVTLSCSPISGHRSVSWYQQTPGQGLQFLFEYFSETQRNKGNFPGRFSGRQFSNSRSEMNVSTLELGDSALYLCASSLRGGTQGARNYGYTFGSGTRLTVV.